These 32 T cell receptor beta chains were sequenced from one sample in a study of cytomegalovirus exposure and HLA in healthy donors. PCR involved 60 Vbeta and 13 Jbeta primers. The repertoire was sequenced with immunoSEQ multiplex PCR; TCRdb's copy has only in-frame clones and lacks some. The table has about 160,000 clones, approximately 80% seen once; the top ten hold around a tenth. Sample: PBMCs. Receptor source: a man in his late teens or twenties in good health and CMV-seropositive.

The J gene is TRBJ1-1, the V gene TRBV29-1; 8 positions agree with TRBD1. The CDR3 is 13 residues long. Germline V gene lookup returns CDR1 SQVTM and CDR2 ANQGSEA. J was trimmed by 5 bases and V by 5 bases; bases with no gene match: 7. CDR3 coding DNA: TGCAGCGTTCAAAACAGGGGGTGGACTGAAGCTTTCTTT. Its translation is CSVQNRGWTEAFF.

This rearrangement joins TRBV7-8 to TRBJ2-2; a possible D gene is TRBD1 (5 bases). Trimming took 2 bases from V and 2 from J, leaving 15 bases between them. CDR3 length: 17 residues. CDR1 SGHVS and CDR2 FQNEAQ come from the germline V gene. The CDR3 coding sequence is TGTGCCAGCAGCTTACAATCAGGGTGGGCTAACACCGGGGAGCTGTTTTTT. Translation gives CASSLQSGWANTGELFF.

The J gene is TRBJ1-5, the V gene TRBV10-1; D is unclear. V was shortened by 4 bases and J by 3 bases, with 7 bases between the two germline ends. This CDR3 is 13 amino acids long. Per germline, CDR1 WNHNN and CDR2 SYGVQD (reference sequence). The CDR3 spells CASSGAVNQPQHF. The CDR3 DNA reads as TGCGCCAGCAGTGGGGCAGTCAATCAGCCCCAGCATTTT.

The chain links TRBV29-1 to TRBJ2-3; D is possibly TRBD2 (5 bases). Trimming took 6 bases from V and 5 from J, leaving 12 bases between them. Germline V gene lookup returns CDR1 SQVTM and CDR2 ANQGSEA. The CDR3 covers 12 residues. This CDR3 is CSVAWEKDTQYF. The CDR3 nucleotides read TGCAGCGTCGCCTGGGAGAAAGATACGCAGTATTTT.

The CDR3 DNA reads as TGTGCCAGCAGCCCAAGGACAAGGCAAGGGGCCCAGTACTTC. Translation: CASSPRTRQGAQYF. V usage is TRBV13 and J usage is TRBJ2-5; tentative D call: TRBD1 (5 bases). Trimming removed 5 bases from V and 9 bases from J, with 19 bases in between. Germline V gene data show CDR1 as PRHDT and CDR2 as FYEKMQ (reference sequence). The CDR3 is made up of 14 amino acids.

This chain uses TRBV11-2 with TRBJ2-7, with 7 bases that match TRBD1. Per the germline V gene, CDR1 is SGHAT and CDR2 is FQNNGV. Trimming removed 1 base from V and 2 bases from J; junction bases left unmatched: 5. The CDR3 runs 15 residues. CDR3 DNA: TGTGCCAGCAGCTTAGTTTTGGGGACAGCCTACGAGCAGTACTTC. It specifies CASSLVLGTAYEQYF.

The chain uses TRBV4-3 and TRBJ1-3, with D maybe TRBD1 (6 bases). The germline CDR1 and CDR2 sequences are LGHNA and YSLEER. CDR3 size: 16 residues. Trimming stripped 0 bases from V and 4 bases from J, with 13 bases between. For the CDR3, the DNA is TGCGCCAGCAGCCAAGATCCACAGGGCGTCGGAAACACCATATATTTT. It specifies CASSQDPQGVGNTIYF.

The chain is built from TRBV6-5 and TRBJ1-1, with D perhaps TRBD1 (6 bases). V was clipped by 5 bases and J by 4 bases, with 14 bases between them. Germline loops: CDR1 MNHEY, CDR2 SVGAGI. The CDR3 sequence is 14 residues long. Written as DNA, the CDR3 is TGTGCCAGCAGTGAATACAGGGATTCCACTGAAGCTTTCTTT. As protein: CASSEYRDSTEAFF.

The chain carries TRBV20-1 and TRBJ1-1, with a weak D call TRBD1 (5 bases). Germline V gene data show CDR1 as DFQATT and CDR2 as SNEGSKA (reference sequence). V was clipped by 3 bases and J by 12 bases, with 14 bases between them. The CDR3 spans 11 residues. CDR3 DNA sequence: TGCAGTGCTAGCCCGGGGGAAGGGACTTTCTTT. It yields the protein CSASPGEGTFF.

The chain's CDR3 is CSGQGEDTEAFF. As DNA, the CDR3 is TGCAGCGGACAGGGGGAGGACACTGAAGCTTTCTTT. The rearrangement links TRBV29-1 to TRBJ1-1, with 9 bases that match TRBD1. The V and J ends lost 7 bases and 3 bases, in that order; junction bases with no gene match: 3. The CDR3 loop spans 12 amino acids. Germline V gene sequence: CDR1 SQVTM, CDR2 ANQGSEA.

The CDR3 protein is CASSSGQGDTEAFF. The CDR3 DNA reads as TGTGCCAGCAGTTCCGGACAGGGGGACACTGAAGCTTTCTTT. The rearrangement links TRBV27 to TRBJ1-1; 10 bases align to TRBD1. Losses at the gene ends were 4 bases for V and 3 bases for J; bases not matched to a gene: 2. CDR1 and CDR2 from the germline V gene are MNHEY and SMNVEV (reference sequence). The CDR3 runs to 14 residues.

This rearrangement joins TRBV18 to TRBJ2-1, with 8 positions matching TRBD2. The V segment lost 3 bases and the J segment 6 bases; nucleotides outside the gene matches: 7. Per the germline V gene, CDR1 is KGHSH and CDR2 is LQKENI. CDR3 length: 15 amino acids. Here the CDR3 DNA reads TGTGCCAGCTCACCGAAAAGCGGGAGTAGCAATGAGCAGTTCTTC. This gives the protein CASSPKSGSSNEQFF.

The chain recombines TRBV7-9 with TRBJ1-3; D may be TRBD1 (6 bases). The V end was cut by 7 bases, the J end by 1 base, with 14 bases between. CDR1 is SEHNR and CDR2 is FQNEAQ in the germline V gene (reference sequence). The CDR3 consists of 15 residues. The CDR3: CASIRPTGSGNTIYF. CDR3 bases: TGTGCCAGCATAAGGCCGACAGGTTCTGGAAACACCATATATTTT.

This rearrangement joins TRBV19 to TRBJ1-2; TRBD1 might be the D (5 bases). This CDR3 is built from 14 residues. The V gene's germline CDR1 is LNHDA and CDR2 SQIVND (reference sequence). V lost 5 bases, J lost 3 bases, and 13 bases lay in between. Written as DNA, the CDR3 is TGTGCCAGTAGTTCAAGTGACAGACACTATGGCTACACCTTC. This sequence encodes CASSSSDRHYGYTF. Full variable domain (missing parts from reference TRBV19 and TRBJ1-2): DGGITQSPKYLFRKEGQNVTLSCEQNLNHDAMYWYRQDPGQGLRLIYYSQIVNDFQKGDIAEGYSVSREKKESFPLTVTSAQKNPTAFYLCASSSSDRHYGYTFGSGTRLTVV.

For this clone: The junction and the germline gene differ at one end; a read error may be behind it. This rearrangement joins TRBV7-9 to TRBJ2-7, with 9 bases that match TRBD2. The CDR3 spans 11 residues. CDR1 is SEHNR and CDR2 is FQNEAQ in the germline V gene (reference sequence). The DNA for the CDR3 is TGTTCCAGCGGGACTAGCCACGAGCAGTACTTC. It translates to CSSGTSHEQYF.

V and J are TRBV6-1 and TRBJ1-2; 10 bases agree with TRBD1. This CDR3 is built from 14 residues. V shed 4 bases, J shed 8 bases, and the junction held 7 bases outside the gene matches. CDR1 and CDR2 (germline): MNHNS, SASEGT. The CDR3 loop is CASSGGQGIQGYTF. Here the CDR3 DNA reads TGTGCCAGCAGTGGGGGACAGGGGATTCAGGGCTACACCTTC.

The chain is built from TRBV29-1 and TRBJ1-3; D remains ambiguous. The CDR3 runs 12 residues. Germline CDR1 is SQVTM and CDR2 is ANQGSEA. V gave up 7 bases and J gave up 0 bases, with 7 bases separating them. Here the CDR3 DNA reads TGCAGCGGACGGGACTCTGGAAACACCATATATTTT. Translation: CSGRDSGNTIYF.

V usage is TRBV5-1 and J usage is TRBJ1-5; D is uncertain. Trimming stripped 0 bases from V and 12 bases from J, with 16 bases between. CDR1 SGHRS and CDR2 YFSETQ come from the germline V gene. The CDR3 length is 14 residues. CDR3 in amino acids: CASSLGPGTAVQHF. The CDR3 region has the DNA TGCGCCAGCAGCTTGGGCCCGGGAACCGCGGTCCAGCATTTT.

The CDR3 spells CASSFDSRFGEQYF. The CDR3 bases are TGTGCCAGCAGTTTTGACAGTAGGTTTGGCGAGCAGTACTTC. The chain uses TRBV27 and TRBJ2-7, with D perhaps matching TRBD1 (5 bases). Trimming stripped 3 bases from V and 6 bases from J, with 15 bases between. Germline V CDR1 and CDR2: MNHEY, SMNVEV (reference sequence). This CDR3 region has 14 residues.

The V call is TRBV5-8, the J call TRBJ2-7; 7 bases fit TRBD1. Germline CDR1 reads SGHTS; CDR2 reads YDEGEE. The CDR3 extends over 14 amino acids. V trimming: 3 bases; J trimming: 12 bases; junction bases outside the gene matches: 15. The CDR3 DNA reads TGTGCCAGCAGCTGGAAGACAGGGCCGGCCCATCCGTACTTC. It specifies CASSWKTGPAHPYF.

This chain uses TRBV7-8 with TRBJ1-4, with D possibly TRBD1 on 6 matching bases. This CDR3 contains 15 residues. V lost 5 bases and J lost 7, with 17 bases in between. The germline V gene encodes CDR1 SGHVS and CDR2 FQNEAQ. The CDR3 is CASSPGGRTAEKLFF. The CDR3 coding sequence is TGTGCCAGCAGCCCCGGGGGGAGGACAGCTGAAAAACTGTTTTTT.

The chain recombines TRBV5-1 with TRBJ1-1, with 8 bases lining up with TRBD1. The CDR3 is 15 amino acids. Trimming cost V 4 bases and J 1 base; bases outside gene matches: 6. Germline values: CDR1 SGHRS, CDR2 YFSETQ. CDR3 protein: CASSRPGGPNTEAFF. In DNA form, the CDR3 reads TGCGCCAGCAGCCGTCCAGGGGGCCCGAACACTGAAGCTTTCTTT.

This chain uses TRBV29-1 with TRBJ1-1; weak D call: TRBD1 (6 bases). Germline V gene sequence: CDR1 SQVTM, CDR2 ANQGSEA. The length of the CDR3 is 13 residues. The V and J ends lost 4 bases and 0 bases respectively, with 9 bases between them. CDR3 DNA sequence: TGCAGCGTTGCCGGGACACTGAACACTGAAGCTTTCTTT. The encoded protein is CSVAGTLNTEAFF.

The gene calls are TRBV10-3 and TRBJ2-1; possible D gene TRBD2, 5 bases. V was clipped by 4 bases and J by 5 bases, with 12 bases between them. CDR3 length equals 14 residues. The germline V gene encodes CDR1 ENHRY and CDR2 SYGVKD. CDR3 DNA: TGTGCCATCAGTGGGCTTACTAGAGACAATGAGCAGTTCTTC. Translated: CAISGLTRDNEQFF.

The chain has TRBV11-2 and TRBJ1-2, with a possible D match to TRBD1 (6 bases). Trimming took off 3 bases at V and 8 bases at J, with 10 bases between the two ends. Per germline, CDR1 SGHAT and CDR2 FQNNGV. This CDR3 has 12 amino acids. The CDR3 reads CASSLQGFGYTF. In DNA, the CDR3 is TGTGCCAGCAGCTTGCAGGGGTTCGGCTACACCTTC.

The rearrangement links TRBV15 to TRBJ2-7; perhaps TRBD1 as D (5 bases). Deletions cut 0 bases from V and 2 bases from J, with 8 bases between. This CDR3 region has 14 residues. Germline V CDR1 and CDR2: LNHNV, YYDKDF (reference sequence). The CDR3 sequence is CATSREAGTYEQYF. CDR3 nucleotide sequence: TGTGCCACCAGCAGAGAAGCAGGGACCTACGAGCAGTACTTC.

The gene calls are TRBV11-1 and TRBJ2-1; D is perhaps TRBD2 (6 bases). CDR3 length equals 15 residues. Looked up from germline, CDR1 is SGHAT and CDR2 is FQDESV (reference sequence). V was pared by 5 bases and J by 2 bases, with 13 bases between. CDR3 protein: CASSPSRETYNEQFF. In DNA, the CDR3 is TGTGCCAGCAGCCCTAGCCGGGAGACCTACAATGAGCAGTTCTTC.

The chain couples TRBV27 to TRBJ1-5; 7 nucleotides agree with TRBD1. CDR3 length equals 16 residues. V dropped 8 bases and J dropped 4; count of bases not matched to a gene: 14. Germline V lookup: CDR1 MNHEY, CDR2 SMNVEV (reference sequence). In DNA form, the CDR3 reads TGTGCCAGCGAGCCCTTTTATAGGGGACAGAATCAGCCCCAGCATTTT. The encoded protein is CASEPFYRGQNQPQHF.

The chain uses TRBV5-4 and TRBJ2-1; 10 bases line up with TRBD2. The CDR3 is 18 amino acids. In germline, CDR1 is SGHNT, CDR2 YYREEE (reference sequence). V trimming: 0 bases; J trimming: 0 bases; junction bases outside the gene matches: 6. The CDR3 spells CASSLELAGGFSYNEQFF. The CDR3 DNA reads TGTGCCAGCAGCTTGGAGTTAGCGGGAGGATTCTCCTACAATGAGCAGTTCTTC.

The sample holds a few counts of this clone. The chain carries TRBV2 and TRBJ1-1; D gene unclear. CDR3 length equals 13 residues. CDR1 SNHLY and CDR2 FYNNEI come from the germline V gene. Trimming left V 7 bases short and J 5 bases short, with 14 bases between. CDR3 region: CASNYGWATEAFF. The CDR3, as DNA: TGTGCCAGCAATTATGGGTGGGCGACTGAAGCTTTCTTT.

This chain uses TRBV5-6 with TRBJ2-7; 11 bases fit TRBD1. The CDR3 consists of 15 residues. Germline CDR1 is SGHDT and CDR2 is YYEEEE. Trimming removed 2 bases from V and 3 bases from J; junction bases left unmatched: 4. As DNA, the CDR3 is TGTGCCAGCAGCTTCCAGGACAGGGGGCTCTACGAGCAGTACTTC. This sequence encodes CASSFQDRGLYEQYF.

The CDR3 reads CASSLTAGSGTGSTDTQYF. In DNA, the CDR3 is TGTGCCAGCAGCTTAACCGCGGGCTCCGGGACAGGGTCCACAGATACGCAGTATTTT. The V call is TRBV7-3, the J call TRBJ2-3, with 9 bases lining up with TRBD1. Looked up from germline, CDR1 is SGHTA and CDR2 is FQGTGA. This CDR3 contains 19 residues. With V trimmed by 0 bases and J by 2 bases, 12 bases remained unmatched.